The 12 T cell receptor beta chains below were found in one sample sequenced in a study of metastatic and nonmetastatic thyroid tumors. TCRdb re-called clones from the PCR reads using MiXCR. The repertoire consists of tens of thousands of clones, with less than 20% occurring once and the leading ten covering 10% to 15%. Each patient went into thyroid surgery without having received any treatment. What was sequenced was blood. Every receptor here comes from a female donor with papillary thyroid cancer or a benign thyroid nodule (not recorded which). Some clones in this sample may be carry-over from other donors' samples.

This clone was counted at least ten times. V gene TRBV4-1 combines with J gene TRBJ1-1; no firm D call. V lost 1 base to trimming and J lost 2 bases, with 8 bases between them. The CDR3 extends over 14 amino acids. In germline, CDR1 is MGHRA, CDR2 YSYEKL. CDR3 sequence (DNA): TGCGCCAGCAGCCAAGTTGGAGATAACACTGAAGCTTTCTTT. Encoded protein: CASSQVGDNTEAFF.

This clone was counted a few times. The junction does not match germline at one end; this may be a read error. The chain joins TRBV6-5 to TRBJ2-7; possibly TRBD1 for D (5 bases). In germline, CDR1 is MNHEY, CDR2 SVGAGI. There are 14 residues in the CDR3. The CDR3 spells CASSSRDRVYEHYF. DNA of the CDR3: TGTGCCAGCAGTTCCCGTGACAGAGTCTACGAGCATTACTTC.

This clone appeared many times. V usage is TRBV10-1 and J usage is TRBJ2-3; D is possibly TRBD2 (5 bases). CDR1 is WNHNN and CDR2 is SYGVQD in the germline V gene (reference sequence). The CDR3 totals 12 residues. V dropped 2 bases and J dropped 5 bases, with 5 bases sitting between them. CDR3 protein: CASSEAGDTQYF. The DNA of the CDR3 is TGCGCCAGCAGTGAGGCGGGAGATACGCAGTATTTT.

This clone was detected many times. The sample carries other DNA sequences with the same CDR3. The chain carries TRBV11-2 and TRBJ2-5; D is unclear. Germline loops: CDR1 SGHAT, CDR2 FQNNGV. V lost 5 bases, J lost 7 bases, and 20 bases lay in between. This CDR3 has 15 amino acids. The CDR3 nucleotides read TGTGCCAGCAGCCCGCAAGGAGCCGGAGTTGCGACCCAGTACTTC. Protein: CASSPQGAGVATQYF.

This clone was counted ten times or more. V and J are TRBV30 and TRBJ1-5; 7 bases fit TRBD1. V lost 5 bases, J lost 8 bases, and 6 bases stayed unmatched. CDR3 length equals 12 residues. Germline assignment: CDR1 GTSNPN and CDR2 SVGIG (reference sequence). The CDR3 protein is CAWQGGEKPQHF. Written as DNA, the CDR3 is TGTGCCTGGCAGGGGGGGGAAAAGCCCCAGCATTTT.

This clone appeared a single time. Mismatch with germline at one junction end may stem from a read error. This rearrangement joins TRBV30 to TRBJ1-1; the D is unclear. Germline V CDR1 and CDR2: GTSNPN, SVGIG (reference sequence). The CDR3 is 13 amino acids. The CDR3 sequence is CALSVLEGTEAFF. As DNA, the CDR3 is TGTGCCTTGAGTGTACTGGAGGGAACTGAAGCTTTCTTT.

This clone was recorded at least ten times. The genes are TRBV5-6 and TRBJ2-3; 8 bases are shared with TRBD1. V was pared by 4 bases and J by 4 bases, with 5 bases of the junction left unmatched. The CDR3 runs 14 residues. Germline V gene lookup returns CDR1 SGHDT and CDR2 YYEEEE. DNA of the CDR3: TGTGCCAGCAGCCGGGACAGGCGGTCAGATACGCAGTATTTT. Protein: CASSRDRRSDTQYF.

This clone was found many times. The chain recombines TRBV7-9 with TRBJ2-4; TRBD1 might be the D (5 bases). Per germline, CDR1 SEHNR and CDR2 FQNEAQ (reference sequence). CDR3 size: 14 residues. The V end was cut by 2 bases, the J end by 9 bases, with 14 bases between. The CDR3, as DNA: TGTGCCAGCAGCTTATCCAGGGTTCGAGGCATTCAGTACTTC. Translated: CASSLSRVRGIQYF.

The chain is built from TRBV11-3 and TRBJ2-6; D is uncertain. The CDR3 runs to 15 residues. The V end was cut by 6 bases, the J end by 2 bases, with 11 bases between. Germline lookup yields CDR1 SGHNT and CDR2 YENEEA. The CDR3 loop reads CASRDSATGANVLTF. The CDR3 DNA reads as TGTGCCAGCAGAGACTCCGCAACTGGGGCCAACGTCCTGACTTTC.

In this sample, this clone turned up many times. This chain joins TRBV3-1 and TRBJ2-1; D perhaps matches TRBD2 (5 bases). CDR3 length: 11 residues. From germline, CDR1 is LGHDT and CDR2 YNNKEL (reference sequence). V was trimmed by 5 bases and J by 7 bases, leaving 6 bases between them. This CDR3 is CASSGSNEQFF. The CDR3 DNA is TGTGCCAGCAGCGGGAGTAATGAGCAGTTCTTC.

By share of the sample, this clone is medium-sized (0.01 to 0.1%). Other DNA sequences from this sample encode an identical CDR3 as well. The chain employs TRBV30 and TRBJ1-5, with a tentative D call TRBD1 (5 bases). Trimming removed 0 bases from V and 2 bases from J, with 5 bases in between. The CDR3 covers 13 residues. Germline V gives CDR1 GTSNPN, CDR2 SVGIG (reference sequence). The CDR3 sequence: CAWSVQGNQPQHF. The CDR3 coding sequence is TGTGCCTGGAGTGTACAGGGCAATCAGCCCCAGCATTTT.

In its sample, this clone was seen many times. This sequence joins TRBV24-1 and TRBJ2-7, with TRBD1 matching over 10 bases. CDR3 length: 17 residues. The V segment lost 3 bases and the J segment 5 bases; nucleotides outside the gene matches: 12. Germline V gene lookup returns CDR1 KGHDR and CDR2 SFDVKD. The DNA of the CDR3 is TGTGCCACCAGTGATCCAACCTCCGGGACAGGGGTTGACGAGCAGTACTTC. Its translation: CATSDPTSGTGVDEQYF.